This T cell receptor beta chain was sequenced in a study of monozygotic twins with inflammatory bowel disease. Germline loops: CDR1 MNHNS, CDR2 SASEGT. This CDR3 contains 14 residues. The total RNA came straight from whole blood, and T cells were not sorted beforehand. Notes on this clonotype: The antigen is not known.

TCRdb reprocessed the 5' RACE reads, keeping one entry per CDR3 protein, no DNA. The data show 300,000 to 400,000 distinct CDR3 sequences, and the top ten clones hold roughly 2%. Study-wide points: Patient repertoire variability may have increased through differing immunosuppressive treatments. Ultimately, a single strong signal or clonotype associated with IBD was not supported. Possibly because of limited power, concordant and discordant twins showed no difference in repertoire similarity.

This sequence originates from a human donor with ulcerative colitis or Crohn's disease, or a healthy co-twin of an affected twin (not recorded which). The chain carries TRBV6-1 and TRBJ2-3; with no DNA, the TCRdb D assignment of TRBD1 cannot be verified. Sequenced: blood. The CDR3 sequence is CAGDDRGQGDTQYF.